Following are 21 T cell receptor beta chains from one sample sequenced in a study of glioma-infiltrating T cells after dendritic cell vaccination. Profiling relied on immunoSEQ multiplex PCR, and the TCRdb table lists in-frame clones only, not all of them. The data hold over 70,000 clones, with almost 85% observed a single time. The starting material was blood, obtained before dendritic cell vaccination. The receptor set was obtained from a human donor with glioblastoma.

The rearrangement uses TRBV6-5 and TRBJ1-1; D unresolved. V was cut by 6 bases and J by 1 base, with 9 bases left in between. This CDR3 is built from 13 residues. Germline V CDR1 and CDR2: MNHEY, SVGAGI. The CDR3 DNA reads TGTGCCAGCAGGGCCATATCGAACACTGAAGCTTTCTTT. This gives the protein CASRAISNTEAFF.

In its sample, this clone was seen a few times. This rearrangement joins TRBV14 to TRBJ2-1; tentatively, D is TRBD2 (6 bases). V lost 3 bases to trimming and J lost 4 bases, with 16 bases between them. The CDR3 has 16 residues. Germline V lookup: CDR1 SGHDN, CDR2 FVKESK. CDR3 protein: CASSHRGGGFYNEQFF. CDR3 bases: TGTGCCAGCAGCCATAGAGGTGGGGGGTTTTACAATGAGCAGTTCTTC. Complete variable domain (other parts from reference TRBV14 and TRBJ2-1): EAGVTQFPSHSVIEKGQTVTLRCDPISGHDNLYWYRRVMGKEIKFLLHFVKESKQDESGMPNNRFLAERTGGTYSTLKVQPAELEDSGVYFCASSHRGGGFYNEQFFGPGTRLTVL.

The gene calls are TRBV7-8 and TRBJ2-5, with TRBD2 identical over 10 bases. With the DNA end fitting TRBJ2-7 better, the J assignment may be wrong. The CDR3 contains 15 residues. Germline lookup yields CDR1 SGHVS and CDR2 FQNEAQ. The CDR3: CASSFPSGGLYEQYF. The CDR3 DNA follows: TGTGCCAGCAGCTTTCCTAGCGGGGGCCTCTACGAGCAGTACTTC.

The chain is built from TRBV2 and TRBJ1-1; maybe TRBD1 (6 bases). Germline V lookup: CDR1 SNHLY, CDR2 FYNNEI. The CDR3 length is 14 residues. V was pared by 8 bases and J by 1 base, with 14 bases between. CDR3 bases: TGTGCCAGCCTCCTACAGGGTACGAACACTGAAGCTTTCTTT. Amino acids: CASLLQGTNTEAFF. Variable domain in full (rest from reference TRBV2 and TRBJ1-1): EPEVTQTPSHQVTQMGQEVILRCVPISNHLYFYWYRQILGQKVEFLVSFYNNEISEKSEIFDDQFSVERPDGSNFTLKIRSTKLEDSAMYFCASLLQGTNTEAFFGQGTRLTVV.

The rearrangement joins TRBV6-1 to TRBJ2-3, with 9 bases that match TRBD2. Trimming cost V 6 bases and J 6 bases; bases outside gene matches: 10. This CDR3 contains 15 residues. In germline, CDR1 is MNHNS, CDR2 SASEGT. CDR3 in amino acids: CASRPLAGNSDTQYF. CDR3 in DNA: TGTGCCAGCAGACCCCTAGCGGGGAACTCGGATACGCAGTATTTT.

The chain is built from TRBV5-6 and TRBJ2-1; 12 nucleotides line up with TRBD2. The V gene's germline CDR1 is SGHDT and CDR2 YYEEEE. Trimming removed 5 bases from V and 10 bases from J; junction bases left unmatched: 7. The CDR3 is 14 amino acids. The CDR3 here is CASRGLAGPVEQFF. Written as DNA, the CDR3 is TGTGCCAGCAGGGGACTAGCGGGTCCTGTGGAGCAGTTCTTC.

The chain has TRBV19 and TRBJ1-4, with D possibly being TRBD1 (6 bases). Germline CDR1 LNHDA, CDR2 SQIVND (reference sequence). Trimming removed 6 bases from V and 3 bases from J, with 14 bases in between. The CDR3 runs 15 residues. Here the CDR3 reads CASSRKAGANEKLFF. CDR3 nucleotide sequence: TGTGCCAGTAGCAGAAAGGCAGGGGCTAATGAAAAACTGTTTTTT.

This chain uses TRBV9 with TRBJ1-6; TRBD1 might be the D (6 bases). The germline V gene has CDR1 SGDLS and CDR2 YYNGEE. This CDR3 has 15 amino acids. With 1 base removed from V and 7 bases from J, the gap between germline ends came to 12 bases. Here the CDR3 reads CASSVTSQGNSPLHF. Written as DNA, the CDR3 is TGTGCCAGCAGCGTAACGTCTCAGGGGAATTCACCCCTCCACTTT.

This chain joins TRBV6-5 and TRBJ2-2, with 7 bases identical to TRBD1. Germline CDR1 is MNHEY and CDR2 is SVGAGI. V was clipped by 6 bases and J by 3 bases; unmatched bases: 7. The CDR3 spans 15 residues. CDR3 in amino acids: CASRLYRGYTGELFF. CDR3 nucleotide sequence: TGTGCCAGCAGATTATACAGGGGTTACACCGGGGAGCTGTTTTTT.

This chain links TRBV18 with TRBJ2-2; 7 bases align to TRBD1. Germline loops: CDR1 KGHSH, CDR2 LQKENI. This CDR3 is built from 14 residues. J was trimmed by 6 bases and V by 3 bases; bases with no gene match: 4. CDR3 loop: CASSPDRQAGELFF. CDR3 coding DNA: TGTGCCAGCTCACCGGACAGGCAAGCCGGGGAGCTGTTTTTT. The entire variable domain, with the rest obtained from reference TRBV18 and TRBJ2-2, is as follows: NAGVMQNPRHLVRRRGQEARLRCSPMKGHSHVYWYRQLPEEGLKFMVYLQKENIIDESGMPKERFSAEFPKEGPSILRIQQVVRGDSAAYFCASSPDRQAGELFFGEGSRLTVL.

V usage is TRBV5-1 and J usage is TRBJ1-1; D is ambiguous. The V and J ends lost 0 bases and 10 bases respectively, with 19 bases between them. CDR1 and CDR2 from the germline V gene are SGHRS and YFSETQ. The CDR3 loop spans 15 amino acids. The CDR3, as DNA: TGCGCCAGCAGCTTGGAACCCGGAGACCAAACGGTAGCTTTCTTT. Protein: CASSLEPGDQTVAFF.

The CDR3 bases are TGTGCTAGTGGTTTGGCAGGACTAGCGGCCTACAATGAGCAGTTCTTC. Amino acids: CASGLAGLAAYNEQFF. This chain links TRBV12-5 with TRBJ2-1, with 10 positions matching TRBD2. Trimming removed 1 base from V and 2 bases from J; junction bases left unmatched: 2. This CDR3 contains 16 residues. CDR1 and CDR2 from the germline V gene are LGHNT and FRNRAP.

DNA for the CDR3: TGTGCCAGCAGACAGGGACAGGGGGCACATGAGCAGTTCTTC. Its translation: CASRQGQGAHEQFF. This chain links TRBV7-9 with TRBJ2-1; 12 bases agree with TRBD1. V dropped 6 bases and J dropped 8; count of bases not matched to a gene: 5. Germline-derived CDR1 and CDR2 are SEHNR and FQNEAQ (reference sequence). The CDR3 totals 14 residues.

This clone was observed a handful of times. The chain couples TRBV6-1 to TRBJ2-1, with D tentatively TRBD2 (7 bases). This CDR3 is built from 19 residues. Trimming cost V 2 bases and J 8 bases, with 28 bases left between them. Germline-derived CDR1 and CDR2 are MNHNS and SASEGT. CDR3 nucleotide sequence: TGTGCCAGCAGTGAATTTGACTCCTCTTGGGGGGGGGCCCAGGATGAGCAGTTCTTC. Amino acids: CASSEFDSSWGGAQDEQFF.

The V and J genes are TRBV5-1 and TRBJ2-5, with 9 nucleotides matching TRBD1. The V gene's germline CDR1 is SGHRS and CDR2 YFSETQ. V dropped 4 bases and J dropped 7; count of bases not matched to a gene: 20. There are 18 residues in the CDR3. CDR3 in DNA: TGCGCCAGCAGCAGGGACAGGGCAACGGGGTTTATTGGGGGGACCCAGTACTTC. It translates to CASSRDRATGFIGGTQYF.

This clone was counted only a few times. The chain recombines TRBV6-6 with TRBJ1-6; D is perhaps TRBD1 (6 bases). The V gene's germline CDR1 is MNHNY and CDR2 SVGAGI (reference sequence). Trimming took 2 bases from V and 7 from J, leaving 9 bases between them. This CDR3 is 14 amino acids long. The CDR3 loop reads CASSYGQKNSPLHF. CDR3 in DNA: TGTGCCAGCAGTTACGGACAGAAGAATTCACCCCTCCACTTT.

The V and J genes are TRBV2 and TRBJ2-7; 8 bases align to TRBD1. The CDR3 loop spans 14 amino acids. Trimming took 8 bases from V and 1 from J; bases not matched to a gene: 7. The germline CDR1 and CDR2 sequences are SNHLY and FYNNEI. The CDR3 DNA is TGTGCCAGCGGGTTCAGGGGGCCTTCCTACGAGCAGTACTTC. It codes for CASGFRGPSYEQYF.

In its sample, this clone was seen once. The chain couples TRBV2 to TRBJ2-3; D call uncertain. Deletions cut 5 bases from V and 6 bases from J, with 6 bases between. CDR1 is SNHLY, CDR2 FYNNEI, per germline. The CDR3 consists of 11 residues. This CDR3 is CASSFQDTQYF. For the CDR3, the DNA is TGTGCCAGCAGTTTTCAGGATACGCAGTATTTT.

The CDR3 here is CASSPRPGFQETQYF. The CDR3 DNA is TGTGCCAGCAGTCCCCGCCCGGGATTCCAAGAGACCCAGTACTTC. This rearrangement joins TRBV25-1 to TRBJ2-5, with a tentative D call TRBD2 (5 bases). The V gene lost 5 bases and the J gene lost 1 base, with 14 bases spanning the gap. The CDR3 is 15 amino acids. CDR1 MGHDK and CDR2 SYGVNS come from the germline V gene.

This sequence joins TRBV5-1 and TRBJ2-1; 8 bases match TRBD2. Per germline, CDR1 SGHRS and CDR2 YFSETQ. The CDR3 consists of 15 residues. V trimming: 4 bases; J trimming: 6 bases; junction bases outside the gene matches: 9. CDR3 in amino acids: CASSEREGPPNEQFF. The CDR3 DNA reads as TGCGCCAGCAGCGAACGGGAGGGCCCTCCCAATGAGCAGTTCTTC. The whole variable domain, remainder taken from reference TRBV5-1 and TRBJ2-1, is KAGVTQTPRYLIKTRGQQVTLSCSPISGHRSVSWYQQTPGQGLQFLFEYFSETQRNKGNFPGRFSGRQFSNSRSEMNVSTLELGDSALYLCASSEREGPPNEQFFGPGTRLTVL.

This chain links TRBV29-1 with TRBJ2-2, with D possibly matching TRBD1 (6 bases). Germline loops: CDR1 SQVTM, CDR2 ANQGSEA. This CDR3 spans 14 amino acids. The V end was cut by 5 bases, the J end by 2 bases, with 12 bases between. DNA for the CDR3: TGCAGCGTTCCAAGAGGGGGAAACACCGGGGAGCTGTTTTTT. Amino acid sequence: CSVPRGGNTGELFF.